The 24 T cell receptor beta chains listed next were all sequenced from one sample in a study of identical twins. TCRdb re-called the 5' RACE reads with MiXCR, one entry per CDR3 protein. There are about 570,000 distinct CDR3 sequences in the sample; 9.6% occur only once, and around 3.1% lies in the top ten. These data also formed part of another study, on yellow fever vaccine responses in identical twins.

The sequencing input was PBMCs. The source is a woman aged 18-29 years in good health.

The chain has TRBV20-1 and TRBJ2-4; tentative D call: TRBD2 (6 bases). The CDR3 spans 12 residues. Trimming removed 4 bases at V and 9 bases at J, with 13 bases between. Looked up from germline, CDR1 is DFQATT and CDR2 is SNEGSKA (reference sequence). The CDR3 protein is CSATLGGGIQYF. For the CDR3, the DNA is TGCAGTGCTACCCTGGGAGGCGGCATTCAGTACTTC.

This clonotype appeared a few times. The rearrangement uses TRBV11-2 and TRBJ2-1; D uncertain. Germline-derived CDR1 and CDR2 are SGHAT and FQNNGV. V dropped 4 bases and J dropped 0 bases, with 19 bases sitting between them. The CDR3 covers 18 residues. This CDR3 is CASSSPIDGGPSYNEQFF. The CDR3 coding sequence is TGTGCCAGCAGCTCCCCAATCGACGGCGGACCCTCCTACAATGAGCAGTTCTTC.

This clonotype was found a few times. The V call is TRBV12-5, the J call TRBJ2-3, with TRBD2 identical over 10 bases. V lost 6 bases and J lost 6; bases outside the gene matches: 9. This CDR3 is built from 15 residues. Germline values: CDR1 LGHNT, CDR2 FRNRAP. In DNA form, the CDR3 reads TGTGCTAGTGGCTCACAGCGGGGGGGCAGTGATACGCAGTATTTT. As protein: CASGSQRGGSDTQYF.

This clonotype was detected only a few times. The V gene is TRBV20-1, the J gene TRBJ2-7; TRBD1 matches at 8 bases. The ends lost 6 bases at V and 0 bases at J; junction bases unmatched: 13. This CDR3 is 16 amino acids long. Per the germline V gene, CDR1 is DFQATT and CDR2 is SNEGSKA (reference sequence). CDR3 loop: CSASPLGQGRSYEQYF. CDR3 DNA: TGCAGTGCCTCCCCCCTAGGACAGGGACGCTCCTACGAGCAGTACTTC.

In its sample, this clonotype was seen a few times. V gene TRBV5-1 combines with J gene TRBJ2-1, with 13 bases matching TRBD2. Unmatched junction bases numbered 8, after V lost 2 bases and J lost 3 bases. The length of the CDR3 is 18 residues. Germline V gives CDR1 SGHRS, CDR2 YFSETQ. CDR3 sequence (DNA): TGCGCCAGCAGCTTAGGTACTAGCGGGGGGGGGATCTACAATGAGCAGTTCTTC. Residues: CASSLGTSGGGIYNEQFF.

This clonotype was counted ten times or more. The chain is built from TRBV10-3 and TRBJ2-5, with D possibly TRBD1 on 5 matching bases. This CDR3 contains 14 residues. Germline V gene sequence: CDR1 ENHRY, CDR2 SYGVKD. The V gene lost 6 bases and the J gene lost 1 base, with 12 bases spanning the gap. CDR3: CAISARQLQETQYF. CDR3 in DNA: TGTGCCATCAGCGCTCGACAGCTCCAAGAGACCCAGTACTTC.

This chain joins TRBV6-1 and TRBJ1-4; D call uncertain. Germline CDR1 and CDR2: MNHNS and SASEGT. V was trimmed by 6 bases and J by 5 bases, leaving 13 bases between them. The CDR3 is made up of 14 amino acids. Here the CDR3 DNA reads TGTGCCAGCAGGGCCCAGAGCAAAAATGAAAAACTGTTTTTT. Protein product: CASRAQSKNEKLFF.

This clonotype occurred a few times. The rearrangement joins TRBV6-5 to TRBJ2-7, with 8 bases matching TRBD2. From germline, CDR1 is MNHEY and CDR2 SVGAGI. The CDR3 extends over 15 amino acids. V lost 0 bases, J lost 5 bases, and 6 bases stayed unmatched. Written as DNA, the CDR3 is TGTGCCAGCAGTTACTCTACCTCGGGACTAGACGAGCAGTACTTC. Its protein product is CASSYSTSGLDEQYF.

This clonotype was counted many times. The V and J genes are TRBV6-5 and TRBJ2-7, with D tentatively TRBD2 (6 bases). This CDR3 has 15 amino acids. Trimming cost V 2 bases and J 6 bases, with 17 bases left between them. CDR1 and CDR2 from the germline V gene are MNHEY and SVGAGI. CDR3 DNA: TGTGCCAGCAGTTACCAAGACCGCCGGGGGTTCGAGCAGTACTTC. Protein: CASSYQDRRGFEQYF.

This clonotype has only a few counts. This chain links TRBV20-1 with TRBJ2-3; 7 bases line up with TRBD2. CDR1 and CDR2 from the germline V gene are DFQATT and SNEGSKA (reference sequence). The CDR3 contains 14 residues. The CDR3 bases are TGCAGGGGCAAGGGCGGGAGCCCCACAGATACGCAGTATTTT. Protein product: CRGKGGSPTDTQYF.

A few counts support this clonotype. The gene calls are TRBV12-3 or TRBV12-4 and TRBJ2-2, with D tentatively TRBD1 (5 bases). V lost 4 bases to trimming and J lost 1 base, with 19 bases between them. This CDR3 region has 18 residues. The CDR3 loop reads CASSSSDDRALNTGELFF. CDR3 nucleotide sequence: TGTGCCAGCAGTTCTTCTGATGACAGAGCGTTGAACACCGGGGAGCTGTTTTTT.

The V gene is TRBV6-5, the J gene TRBJ1-2, with 7 bases matching TRBD1. Unmatched junction bases numbered 7, after V lost 2 bases and J lost 4 bases. From germline, CDR1 is MNHEY and CDR2 SVGAGI. CDR3 length: 15 residues. CDR3 in DNA: TGTGCCAGCAGTTACGACTCCGGGACAGCCTATGGCTACACCTTC. Translated: CASSYDSGTAYGYTF.

Ten or more counts support this clonotype. V gene TRBV27 combines with J gene TRBJ2-3, with 10 bases lining up with TRBD2. V shed 3 bases, J shed 2 bases, and the junction held 11 bases outside the gene matches. The germline gives CDR1 MNHEY, CDR2 SMNVEV (reference sequence). The CDR3 totals 18 residues. This chain's CDR3 is CASSFLWTSGSYTDTQYF. The CDR3 DNA follows: TGTGCCAGCAGTTTCCTATGGACTAGCGGATCGTACACAGATACGCAGTATTTT.

The chain joins TRBV5-5 to TRBJ2-7; possible D gene TRBD1, 5 bases. The germline V and J ends were trimmed by 6 bases and 7 bases, with 20 bases remaining between them. This CDR3 contains 14 residues. Germline CDR1 and CDR2: SGHKS and YYEKEE (reference sequence). As DNA, the CDR3 is TGTGCCAGCAACAAACCAGGCAGGGTGGGTGAGCAGTACTTC. It is translated as CASNKPGRVGEQYF.

This clonotype was found many times. This chain connects TRBV5-6 to TRBJ2-5; D tentatively fits TRBD1 or TRBD2 (5 bases each). V gave up 0 bases and J gave up 3 bases, with 6 bases separating them. Germline V lookup: CDR1 SGHDT, CDR2 YYEEEE. The CDR3 loop spans 13 amino acids. The CDR3 loop is CASSLVGEETQYF. DNA of the CDR3: TGTGCCAGCAGCTTGGTGGGGGAAGAGACCCAGTACTTC.

V and J are TRBV5-6 and TRBJ1-2; 8 nucleotides agree with TRBD1. Germline trimming cut 2 bases from V and 8 bases from J; bases unmatched to any gene: 5. CDR1 and CDR2 from the germline V gene are SGHDT and YYEEEE. The CDR3 sequence is 13 residues long. The CDR3: CASSFPGGGGYTF. The DNA of the CDR3 is TGTGCCAGCAGCTTCCCAGGGGGCGGCGGCTACACCTTC.

The chain has TRBV7-2 and TRBJ2-1; no reliable D call. V lost 7 bases, J lost 10 bases, and 14 bases lay in between. Per germline, CDR1 SGHTA and CDR2 FQGNSA. The CDR3 contains 12 residues. CDR3 coding DNA: TGTGCCAGCATCCAGTCCCCTACCGAGCAGTTCTTC. Translating gives CASIQSPTEQFF.

This clonotype was seen a handful of times. J is TRBJ2-7 and V is TRBV20-1; D is perhaps TRBD2 (5 bases). Per germline, CDR1 DFQATT and CDR2 SNEGSKA (reference sequence). Trimming removed 0 bases from V and 6 bases from J, with 15 bases in between. The CDR3 extends over 14 amino acids. CDR3 DNA sequence: TGCAGTGCTAGAGATCAGCGGACCTCGGGCGAGCAGTACTTC. Protein sequence: CSARDQRTSGEQYF.

This clonotype was found many times. The rearrangement links TRBV12-3 or TRBV12-4 to TRBJ1-2; D is unresolved. The CDR3 has 12 amino acids. V lost 5 bases and J 1 base, leaving 5 bases between the germline ends. CDR3: CASSLHNYGYTF. The DNA for the CDR3 is TGTGCCAGCAGTCTCCATAACTATGGCTACACCTTC.

This clonotype has more than one count but fewer than ten. The V call is TRBV12-3 or TRBV12-4, the J call TRBJ2-7, with TRBD1 identical over 7 bases. With 7 bases clipped from V and 0 bases from J, the junction kept 3 bases outside the gene matches. The CDR3 length is 13 residues. CDR3: CASTGTDSYEQYF. CDR3 in DNA: TGTGCCAGCACCGGGACAGACTCCTACGAGCAGTACTTC.

This clonotype was observed at least ten times. V is TRBV3-1 and J is TRBJ2-1; 14 positions match TRBD2. Germline CDR1 LGHDT, CDR2 YNNKEL (reference sequence). With V trimmed by 0 bases and J by 8 bases, 6 bases remained unmatched. The CDR3 loop spans 17 amino acids. The CDR3 DNA reads as TGTGCCAGCAGCCAAGAGTCGGGACTAGCGGGAGACCATGAGCAGTTCTTC. It encodes CASSQESGLAGDHEQFF.

Comments on this clonotype: The junction differs from germline at one of its ends, possibly a read error. This chain links TRBV7-2 with TRBJ2-7, with 7 bases identical to TRBD2. CDR3 length: 14 amino acids. The germline CDR1 and CDR2 sequences are SGHTA and FQGNSA. Here the CDR3 reads CASSLDREVHEQYF. The CDR3 DNA is TGTGCCAGCAGCTTAGACCGGGAGGTCCACGAGCAGTATTTC.

The V and J genes are TRBV4-1 and TRBJ2-1; TRBD2 aligns across 7 bases. Trimming took 0 bases from V and 2 from J; bases not matched to a gene: 19. The CDR3 covers 21 residues. In germline, CDR1 is MGHRA, CDR2 YSYEKL. DNA for the CDR3: TGCGCCAGCAGCCAAGAAAGGCGGGAGAAGGGGTGTTGGGGCCCCTACAATGAGCAGTTCTTC. It translates to CASSQERREKGCWGPYNEQFF.

This clonotype was observed a few times. The V gene is TRBV7-3, the J gene TRBJ1-2; 8 bases match TRBD1. V dropped 5 bases and J dropped 8; count of bases not matched to a gene: 7. CDR3 length: 13 amino acids. The V gene's germline CDR1 is SGHTA and CDR2 FQGTGA. The CDR3 DNA reads TGTGCCAGCAGCAAGACAGGGGTCGAGGGCTACACCTTC. It encodes CASSKTGVEGYTF. Combining the CDR3 with reference TRBV7-3 and TRBJ1-2 gives the whole variable domain GAGVSQTPSNKVTEKGKYVELRCDPISGHTALYWYRQSLGQGPEFLIYFQGTGAADDSGLPNDRFFAVRPEGSVSTLKIQRTERGDSAVYLCASSKTGVEGYTFGSGTRLTVV.